These T cell receptor beta chains were read from a single sample in a study of a mutant IDH1 vaccine in newly diagnosed glioma. Method: immunoSEQ multiplex PCR; TCRdb's copy keeps in-frame clones and lacks some. There are more than 80,000 clones in the sample; 83% occur only once, and around 7.4% lies in the top ten. The sequences come from PBMCs, collected from a glioma patient treated with radiotherapy, temozolomide or both. Receptors were obtained from a woman in her 50s with glioma. The CDR3 runs from the conserved cysteine through the conserved F or W. D genes are given only for firm matches. Some rows mark clone size as missing; the rest say once, few, many or name a class of expanded clone.

-,TRBV9,TRBJ2-3,-,CASSVTGHSTDTQYF,TGTGCCAGCAGCGTGACAGGTCACAGCACAGATACGCAGTATTTT
TRBD1,TRBV28,TRBJ2-7,once,CASSGTGQGGYEQYF,TGTGCCAGCAGTGGGACTGGACAGGGGGGATACGAGCAGTACTTC
-,TRBV7-9,TRBJ1-4,-,CASMQFETGGEKLFF,TGTGCCAGCATGCAATTTGAGACAGGCGGGGAAAAACTGTTTTTT
TRBD1,TRBV27,TRBJ1-2,few,CASNRQGANYGYTF,TGTGCCAGCAACCGACAGGGGGCCAACTATGGCTACACCTTC
-,TRBV28,TRBJ1-2,-,CASSLDYGYTF,TGTGCCAGCAGTTTGGACTATGGCTACACCTTC
-,TRBV25-1,TRBJ1-3,-,CASLPRWEGVGDTIYF,TGTGCCAGTCTCCCCCGGTGGGAAGGGGTTGGGGACACCATATATTTT
TRBD2,TRBV7-9,TRBJ2-1,-,CASSSSAGGIQWEQFF,TGTGCCAGCAGCTCCTCAGCGGGGGGTATCCAATGGGAGCAGTTCTTC
-,TRBV2,TRBJ2-7,-,CASAAYEQYF,TGTGCCAGCGCCGCCTACGAGCAGTACTTC
-,TRBV28,TRBJ1-6,-,CASSLGQGNSPLHF,TGTGCCAGCAGTTTGGGGCAGGGGAATTCACCCCTCCACTTT
-,TRBV27,TRBJ1-1,-,CASSFSGAEAFF,TGTGCCAGCAGTTTCAGTGGGGCCGAAGCTTTCTTT
-,TRBV19,TRBJ2-6,-,CASSIAGAGANVLTF,TGTGCCAGTAGTATAGCGGGGGCCGGGGCCAACGTCCTGACTTTC
-,TRBV6-4,TRBJ2-6,once,CASSVDSAGANVLTF,TGTGCCAGCAGTGTGGACAGCGCTGGGGCCAACGTCCTGACTTTC
-,TRBV5-1,TRBJ1-5,once,CASSGGGSNQPQHF,TGCGCCAGCAGCGGGGGGGGTAGCAATCAGCCCCAGCATTTT
-,TRBV9,TRBJ1-2,once,CASSVGRGDYGYTF,TGTGCCAGCAGCGTCGGCAGGGGCGACTATGGCTACACCTTC
TRBD1,TRBV6-5,TRBJ1-1,-,CASSQGAMATEAFF,TGTGCCAGCAGTCAGGGGGCGATGGCGACTGAAGCTTTCTTT
-,TRBV19,TRBJ1-2,-,CASSIPSAGLNGYTF,TGTGCCAGTAGTATACCGTCCGCAGGGTTGAATGGCTACACCTTC
TRBD2,TRBV7-2,TRBJ2-2,-,CASSLDWGGTGELFF,TGTGCCAGCAGCCTTGATTGGGGGGGGACCGGGGAGCTGTTTTTT
-,TRBV4-1,TRBJ2-1,once,CASSQGSRGSYNEQFF,TGCGCCAGCAGCCAAGGTTCTCGGGGCTCCTACAATGAGCAGTTCTTC
TRBD1,TRBV27,TRBJ2-7,-,CATSRTGLYEQYF,TGTGCTACCTCCCGGACAGGATTGTACGAGCAGTACTTC
-,TRBV12-5,TRBJ1-1,few,CASGLGGSTEAFF,TGTGCTAGTGGGCTCGGGGGGAGCACTGAAGCTTTCTTT
-,TRBV7-2,TRBJ1-1,once,CASSLSAVGNTEAFF,TGTGCCAGCAGCTTATCGGCGGTGGGAAACACTGAAGCTTTCTTT
TRBD2,TRBV30,TRBJ2-1,-,CAWGGTSGASSYNEQFF,TGTGCCTGGGGGGGGACTAGCGGGGCCAGCTCCTACAATGAGCAGTTCTTC
-,TRBV7-2,TRBJ1-2,few,CASSPEQGFYGYTF,TGTGCCAGCAGCCCGGAACAGGGATTTTATGGCTACACCTTC
TRBD2,TRBV9,TRBJ2-1,once,CASSVDKGTSAYNEQFF,TGTGCCAGCAGCGTAGATAAAGGGACTAGCGCCTACAATGAGCAGTTCTTC
TRBD1,TRBV7-9,TRBJ2-7,-,CASSYGDRTQEQYF,TGTGCCAGCAGCTACGGGGACAGGACTCAGGAGCAGTACTTC
-,TRBV6-5,TRBJ2-7,-,CASSYLGGGSDEQYF,TGTGCCAGCAGTTACCTTGGGGGCGGATCTGACGAGCAGTACTTC
-,TRBV14,TRBJ2-5,-,CASSQGPRETQYF,TGTGCCAGCAGCCAGGGCCCCCGAGAGACCCAGTACTTC
-,TRBV1,TRBJ1-4,once,CTSGGQGQGGEKLFF,TGCACCAGCGGGGGGCAGGGACAGGGCGGGGAAAAACTGTTTTTT
-,TRBV11-3,TRBJ1-2,-,CASSSDGDYGYTF,TGTGCCAGCAGCTCAGACGGGGACTATGGCTACACCTTC
TRBD2,TRBV6-1,TRBJ2-3,-,CASSLAGGRDTQYF,TGTGCCTCCTCCCTAGCGGGGGGGCGCGATACGCAGTATTTT
TRBD2,TRBV4-2,TRBJ2-2,-,CASSQNPGLAVANTGELFF,TGTGCCAGCAGCCAAAATCCGGGACTAGCGGTAGCGAACACCGGGGAGCTGTTTTTT
-,TRBV6-1,TRBJ1-1,-,CASGGGKDTEAFF,TGTGCCAGCGGGGGGGGAAAGGACACTGAAGCTTTCTTT
TRBD1,TRBV7-9,TRBJ1-5,-,CASSPDRGNQPQHF,TGTGCCAGCAGCCCTGACAGGGGCAATCAGCCCCAGCATTTT
-,TRBV27,TRBJ1-1,once,CASSLVGDGNTEAFF,TGTGCCAGCAGTTTAGTGGGTGACGGGAACACTGAAGCTTTCTTT
TRBD1,TRBV2,TRBJ1-5,-,CASKGDQGARNQPQHF,TGTGCCAGCAAAGGGGATCAGGGGGCTCGCAATCAGCCCCAGCATTTT
-,TRBV29-1,TRBJ1-2,-,CSVPPSVGYTF,TGCAGCGTTCCCCCTTCGGTCGGCTACACCTTC
-,TRBV21-1,TRBJ1-2,few,CASSKGGVIDGYTF,TGTGCCAGCAGCAAAGGTGGGGTGATCGATGGCTACACCTTC